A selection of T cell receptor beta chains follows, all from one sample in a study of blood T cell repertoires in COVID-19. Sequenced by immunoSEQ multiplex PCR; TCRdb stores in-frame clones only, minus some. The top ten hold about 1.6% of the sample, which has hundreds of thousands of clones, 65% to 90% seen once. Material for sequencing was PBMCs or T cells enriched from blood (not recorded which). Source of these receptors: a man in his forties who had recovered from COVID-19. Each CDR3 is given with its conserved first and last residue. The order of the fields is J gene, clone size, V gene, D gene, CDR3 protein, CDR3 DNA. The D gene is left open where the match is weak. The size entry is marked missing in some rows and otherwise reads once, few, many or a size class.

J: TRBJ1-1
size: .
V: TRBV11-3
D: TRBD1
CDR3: CASSPSRQGTEAFF
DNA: TGTGCCAGCAGCCCAAGCCGACAGGGGACTGAAGCTTTCTTT

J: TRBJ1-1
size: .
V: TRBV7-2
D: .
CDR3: CASSLARLHSEAFF
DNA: TGTGCCAGCAGCTTAGCCAGGTTACACAGTGAAGCTTTCTTT

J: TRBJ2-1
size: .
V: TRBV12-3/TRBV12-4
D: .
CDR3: CASSDGHYNEQFF
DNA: TGTGCCAGCAGTGACGGACACTACAATGAGCAGTTCTTC

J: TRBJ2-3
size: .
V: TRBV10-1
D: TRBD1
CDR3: CASDRGRADTQYF
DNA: TGCGCCAGCGACAGGGGGCGCGCAGATACGCAGTATTTT

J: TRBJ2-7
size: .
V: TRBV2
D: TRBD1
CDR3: CASNPGGYEQYF
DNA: TGTGCCAGCAATCCAGGGGGATACGAGCAGTACTTC

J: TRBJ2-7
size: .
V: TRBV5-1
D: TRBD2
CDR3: CASSLGGLAEDIEQYF
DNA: TGCGCCAGCAGCTTGGGCGGACTAGCGGAAGACATCGAGCAGTACTTC

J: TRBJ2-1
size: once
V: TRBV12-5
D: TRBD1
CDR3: CATGQESYNEQFF
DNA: TGTGCTACGGGACAGGAGTCCTACAATGAGCAGTTCTTC

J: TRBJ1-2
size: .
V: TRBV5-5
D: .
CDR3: CASSLDHGAYGYTF
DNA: TGTGCCAGCAGCTTGGATCACGGAGCCTATGGCTACACCTTC

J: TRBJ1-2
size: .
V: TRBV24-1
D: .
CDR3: CATRGGPNYGYTF
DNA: TGTGCCACCCGCGGGGGTCCCAACTATGGCTACACCTTC

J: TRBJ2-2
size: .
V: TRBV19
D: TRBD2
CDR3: CASSNSGGLYTGELFF
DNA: TGTGCCAGTAGTAATTCGGGGGGGCTATACACCGGGGAGCTGTTTTTT

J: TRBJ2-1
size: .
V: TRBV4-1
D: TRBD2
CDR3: CASSQFLADPSYNEQFF
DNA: TGCGCCAGCAGCCAATTTCTAGCGGACCCCTCCTACAATGAGCAGTTCTTC

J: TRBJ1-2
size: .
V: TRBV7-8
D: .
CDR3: CASSLEGGGNRFYGYTF
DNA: TGTGCCAGCAGCTTAGAGGGCGGGGGAAACCGTTTTTATGGCTACACCTTC

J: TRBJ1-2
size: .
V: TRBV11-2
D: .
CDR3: CASSVQGDYGYTF
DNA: TGTGCCAGCAGCGTACAGGGTGACTATGGCTACACCTTC

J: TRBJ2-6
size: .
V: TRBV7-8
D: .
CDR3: CASSKRGSGANVLTF
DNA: TGTGCCAGCAGTAAAAGGGGGAGCGGGGCCAACGTCCTGACTTTC

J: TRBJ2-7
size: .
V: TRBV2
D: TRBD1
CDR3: CASKRQGISYEQYF
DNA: TGTGCCAGCAAGCGACAGGGGATCTCCTACGAGCAGTACTTC

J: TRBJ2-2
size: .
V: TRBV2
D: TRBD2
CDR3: CASIGTSNTGELFF
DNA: TGTGCCAGCATCGGGACTAGCAACACCGGGGAGCTGTTTTTT

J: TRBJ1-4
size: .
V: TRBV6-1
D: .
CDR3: CASSDYLEGTNEKLFF
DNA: TGTGCCAGCAGTGATTACCTCGAGGGAACTAATGAAAAACTGTTTTTT

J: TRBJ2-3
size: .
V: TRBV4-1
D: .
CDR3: CASGGLTTDTQYF
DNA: TGCGCCAGCGGGGGCCTGACCACAGATACGCAGTATTTT

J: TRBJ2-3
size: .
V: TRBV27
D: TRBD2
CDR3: CASSLTSGRGDTQYF
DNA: TGTGCCAGCAGTTTAACTAGCGGGAGGGGAGATACGCAGTATTTT

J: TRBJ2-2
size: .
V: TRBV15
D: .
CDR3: CATSRDGASGELFF
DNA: TGTGCCACCAGCAGAGATGGGGCGTCAGGGGAGCTGTTTTTT

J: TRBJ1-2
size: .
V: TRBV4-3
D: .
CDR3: CASSQVEGYGYTF
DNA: TGCGCCAGCAGCCAAGTTGAGGGTTATGGCTACACCTTC

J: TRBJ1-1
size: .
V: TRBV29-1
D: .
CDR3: CSVEWGTLNTEAFF
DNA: TGCAGCGTTGAGTGGGGGACACTGAACACTGAAGCTTTCTTT

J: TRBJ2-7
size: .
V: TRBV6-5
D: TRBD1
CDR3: CASRDGQGMYEQYF
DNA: TGTGCCAGCAGGGACGGACAGGGGATGTACGAGCAGTACTTC

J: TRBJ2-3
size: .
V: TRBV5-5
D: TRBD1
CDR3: CASSSGQVADTQYF
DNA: TGTGCCAGCAGCTCCGGACAGGTGGCAGATACGCAGTATTTT

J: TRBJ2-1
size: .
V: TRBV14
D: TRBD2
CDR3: CASSQARLAAGEQFF
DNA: TGTGCCAGCAGCCAAGCCCGACTAGCGGCGGGGGAGCAGTTCTTC

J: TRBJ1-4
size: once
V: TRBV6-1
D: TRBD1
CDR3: CASSGDSPLGGEKLFF
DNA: TGTGCCAGCAGTGGGGACAGCCCCCTCGGGGGTGAAAAACTGTTTTTT

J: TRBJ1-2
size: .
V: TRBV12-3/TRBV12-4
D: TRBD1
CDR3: CASSLGQLWTF
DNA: TGTGCCAGCAGTTTGGGACAGCTATGGACCTTC

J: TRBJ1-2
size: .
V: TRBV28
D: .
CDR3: CASSGGAHGYTF
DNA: TGTGCCAGCTCTGGGGGGGCACATGGCTACACCTTC

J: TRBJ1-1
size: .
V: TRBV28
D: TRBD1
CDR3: CASRPSGGAFF
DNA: TGTGCCAGCAGGCCTTCAGGGGGAGCTTTCTTT

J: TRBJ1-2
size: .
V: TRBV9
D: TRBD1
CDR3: CASSDRDRHCTF
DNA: TGTGCCAGCAGCGACCGGGACAGGCATTGCACCTTC

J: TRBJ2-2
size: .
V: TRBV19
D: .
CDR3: CASITGRASLNTGELFF
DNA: TGTGCCAGTATAACTGGCAGGGCGTCTCTAAACACCGGGGAGCTGTTTTTT

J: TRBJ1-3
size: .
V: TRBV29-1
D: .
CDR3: CSVPAAGGAGNTIYF
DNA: TGCAGCGTCCCGGCGGCGGGGGGTGCTGGAAACACCATATATTTT

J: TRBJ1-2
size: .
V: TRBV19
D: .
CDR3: CASSIGDRDYGYTF
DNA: TGTGCCAGTAGTATAGGCGACCGGGACTATGGCTACACCTTC

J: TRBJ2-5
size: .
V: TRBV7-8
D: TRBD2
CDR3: CASSRGLAGGETQYF
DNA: TGTGCCAGCAGCCGAGGACTAGCGGGGGGAGAGACCCAGTACTTC

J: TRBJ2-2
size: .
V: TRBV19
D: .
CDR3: CASRWGGNAGELFF
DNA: TGTGCCAGTAGATGGGGCGGCAATGCCGGGGAGCTGTTTTTT

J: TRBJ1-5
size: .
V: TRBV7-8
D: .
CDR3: CASSPKRFLSNQPQHF
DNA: TGTGCCAGCAGCCCCAAGAGGTTCCTTAGCAATCAGCCCCAGCATTTT

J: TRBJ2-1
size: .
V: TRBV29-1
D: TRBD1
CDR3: CSVGTGAYNEQFF
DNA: TGCAGCGTTGGGACAGGGGCCTACAATGAGCAGTTCTTC